This TCR beta chain was sequenced in a study of blood T cell repertoires in COVID-19. TCRdb's copy holds only in-frame clones and misses some; the assay was immunoSEQ multiplex PCR. The sample yields about 87,000 clones, around 87% seen once. The CDR3 spans 13 residues. Germline CDR1 GTSNPN, CDR2 SVGIG (reference sequence). Trimming stripped 4 bases from V and 1 base from J, with 10 bases between. The TCR was taken from a man in his forties with acute or convalescent COVID-19. The V call is TRBV30, the J call TRBJ1-2, with D uncertain. Sequencing used peripheral blood. The CDR3 DNA sequence: TGTGCCTGGACCGTCGGGGATAACTATGGCTACACCTTC. Its protein is CAWTVGDNYGYTF.